The 22 T cell receptor beta chains reported below all come from one sample, sequenced in a study of cytomegalovirus exposure and HLA in healthy donors. PCR was performed using 60 Vbeta and 13 Jbeta primers. Clones were read by immunoSEQ multiplex PCR, and TCRdb kept only the in-frame ones, dropping some. The table includes about 190,000 clones, around three quarters detected once. Material: PBMCs. Receptor source: a woman under 40 in good health and CMV-seronegative.

The chain is built from TRBV19 and TRBJ1-3; TRBD1 is a possible D gene (6 bases). The ends were cut back, 5 bases at V and 0 bases at J, with 11 bases in the middle. This CDR3 is built from 15 residues. CDR1 LNHDA and CDR2 SQIVND come from the germline V gene (reference sequence). The CDR3 bases are TGTGCCAGTAGTCCTCAGGGGTTCTCTGGAAACACCATATATTTT. The encoded protein is CASSPQGFSGNTIYF.

In its sample, this clone was seen once. The chain couples TRBV25-1 to TRBJ1-1; the match to TRBD1 covers 8 bases. CDR1 and CDR2 (germline): MGHDK, SYGVNS. The CDR3 totals 17 residues. V dropped 4 bases and J dropped 1; count of bases not matched to a gene: 11. The CDR3 loop is CASSALQTGEGNTEAFF. CDR3 sequence (DNA): TGTGCCAGCAGTGCCTTACAGACAGGGGAAGGGAACACTGAAGCTTTCTTT.

The V call is TRBV25-1, the J call TRBJ1-2; 11 bases are shared with TRBD1. The trim removed 7 bases at V and 4 bases at J, leaving 5 bases unmatched. The CDR3 is 14 residues long. The germline V gene has CDR1 MGHDK and CDR2 SYGVNS. The CDR3 protein is CASKDRGLSYGYTF. The CDR3 DNA follows: TGTGCCAGCAAGGACAGGGGGCTTAGCTATGGCTACACCTTC.

The chain recombines TRBV6-1 with TRBJ2-5, with 10 positions matching TRBD2. There are 17 residues in the CDR3. The J segment lost 5 bases and the V segment lost 3 bases, leaving 12 bases of the junction unmatched. The germline V gene has CDR1 MNHNS and CDR2 SASEGT. The CDR3 sequence is CASSDPLAGAFMETQYF. Written as DNA, the CDR3 is TGTGCCAGCAGTGATCCTCTAGCGGGGGCCTTCATGGAGACCCAGTACTTC.

The chain employs TRBV27 and TRBJ2-7; possible D gene TRBD2, 5 bases. Trimming stripped 3 bases from V and 3 bases from J, with 9 bases between. Germline V gene data show CDR1 as MNHEY and CDR2 as SMNVEV (reference sequence). The length of the CDR3 is 13 residues. The CDR3 here is CASSFTRHYEQYF. The CDR3 bases are TGTGCCAGCAGTTTCACTAGGCACTACGAGCAGTACTTC.

There are a few counts of this clone. The chain links TRBV11-3 to TRBJ2-1; D perhaps matches TRBD1 (5 bases). This CDR3 has 14 residues. Germline V gives CDR1 SGHNT, CDR2 YENEEA. V dropped 0 bases and J dropped 5 bases, with 8 bases sitting between them. The CDR3 region is CASSLEDTNNEQFF. CDR3 DNA sequence: TGTGCCAGCAGCTTAGAGGACACCAACAATGAGCAGTTCTTC.

The J gene is TRBJ2-1, the V gene TRBV7-3; 9 positions match TRBD2. Germline CDR1 is SGHTA and CDR2 is FQGTGA. CDR3 length equals 15 residues. The V and J ends lost 5 bases and 2 bases, in that order; junction bases with no gene match: 4. The CDR3 sequence is CASSPQREAYNEQFF. DNA of the CDR3: TGTGCCAGCAGCCCACAGCGGGAGGCCTACAATGAGCAGTTCTTC.

The rearrangement joins TRBV5-4 to TRBJ1-2; D ambiguous. Trimming removed 0 bases from V and 0 bases from J, with 9 bases in between. In germline, CDR1 is SGHNT, CDR2 YYREEE (reference sequence). CDR3 length: 15 residues. The CDR3 spells CASSLGLGTNYGYTF. Here the CDR3 DNA reads TGTGCCAGCAGCTTGGGACTGGGTACTAACTATGGCTACACCTTC.

The CDR3 DNA follows: TGTGCCAGCAGCCCTGGGGGAGGGAGCACAGATACGCAGTATTTT. Amino acid sequence: CASSPGGGSTDTQYF. The chain links TRBV4-2 to TRBJ2-3, with TRBD2 identical over 7 bases. J lost 0 bases, V lost 4 bases, and 4 bases had no gene match. Germline CDR1 reads LGHNA; CDR2 reads YNFKEQ. CDR3 length: 15 residues.

V and J are TRBV4-2 and TRBJ2-7; 10 bases line up with TRBD2. The germline V gene encodes CDR1 LGHNA and CDR2 YNFKEQ. The trim removed 1 base at V and 5 bases at J, leaving 8 bases unmatched. The CDR3 covers 16 residues. This chain's CDR3 is CASSQGRLAGVDEQYF. CDR3 bases: TGTGCCAGCAGCCAAGGAAGGCTAGCGGGAGTGGACGAGCAGTACTTC.

This rearrangement joins TRBV7-3 to TRBJ2-1; weak D call: TRBD2 (5 bases). The CDR3 sequence is 13 residues long. Germline-derived CDR1 and CDR2 are SGHTA and FQGTGA. V was shortened by 1 base and J by 9 bases, with 10 bases between the two germline ends. Here the CDR3 reads CASSLRAAGEQFF. CDR3 nucleotide sequence: TGTGCCAGCAGCTTAAGGGCGGCGGGTGAGCAGTTCTTC.

The chain links TRBV7-9 to TRBJ1-1; D perhaps matches TRBD1 (6 bases). The CDR3 loop spans 13 amino acids. From germline, CDR1 is SEHNR and CDR2 FQNEAQ (reference sequence). V was shortened by 1 base and J by 3 bases, with 6 bases between the two germline ends. CDR3 region: CASSLEGDTEAFF. CDR3 DNA sequence: TGTGCCAGCAGCTTAGAGGGGGACACTGAAGCTTTCTTT.

The chain couples TRBV2 to TRBJ2-7, with 7 bases aligning to TRBD1. Per germline, CDR1 SNHLY and CDR2 FYNNEI. The CDR3 sequence is 15 residues long. Germline trimming cut 7 bases from V and 3 bases from J; bases unmatched to any gene: 12. The DNA of the CDR3 is TGTGCCAGCAATACCGGACAGGCCTGGGACTACGAGCAGTACTTC. Protein product: CASNTGQAWDYEQYF.

J is TRBJ1-2 and V is TRBV20-1, with D possibly TRBD1 on 6 matching bases. CDR3 size: 11 residues. Germline loops: CDR1 DFQATT, CDR2 SNEGSKA (reference sequence). As DNA, the CDR3 is TGCAGCACCCAGGGGAACTATGGCTACACCTTC. This sequence encodes CSTQGNYGYTF.

The chain carries TRBV7-9 and TRBJ1-1; D gene uncertain. The CDR3 totals 13 residues. The ends were cut back, 5 bases at V and 4 bases at J, with 11 bases in the middle. From germline, CDR1 is SEHNR and CDR2 FQNEAQ (reference sequence). The DNA for the CDR3 is TGTGCCAGCAGCCCCGGGAGTGTCACTGAAGCTTTCTTT. It is translated as CASSPGSVTEAFF.

The chain recombines TRBV18 with TRBJ2-2; maybe TRBD1 (6 bases). The CDR3 sequence is 16 residues long. The V end lost 4 bases, the J end lost 4 bases, and 16 bases lay between the germline ends. Per the germline V gene, CDR1 is KGHSH and CDR2 is LQKENI. The CDR3 DNA is TGTGCCAGCTCACTTTCGACAGGCCCGGGCACCGGGGAGCTGTTTTTT. The encoded protein is CASSLSTGPGTGELFF.

The chain couples TRBV11-2 to TRBJ2-4; D uncertain. Trimming shortened V by 5 bases and J by 0 bases, and 14 bases separated the two germline ends. From germline, CDR1 is SGHAT and CDR2 FQNNGV. The CDR3 is made up of 16 amino acids. CDR3 in amino acids: CASSPAPSLAKNIQYF. The CDR3 DNA reads as TGTGCCAGCAGCCCCGCGCCCTCTTTAGCCAAAAACATTCAGTACTTC. The entire variable domain, with the rest obtained from reference TRBV11-2 and TRBJ2-4, is as follows: EAGVAQSPRYKIIEKRQSVAFWCNPISGHATLYWYQQILGQGPKLLIQFQNNGVVDDSQLPKDRFSAERLKGVDSTLKIQPAKLEDSAVYLCASSPAPSLAKNIQYFGAGTRLSVL.

This clone has more than one count but fewer than ten. V and J are TRBV6-1 and TRBJ2-3; D uncertain. With 6 bases removed from V and 3 bases from J, the gap between germline ends came to 7 bases. This CDR3 has 12 amino acids. Germline V gene lookup returns CDR1 MNHNS and CDR2 SASEGT. CDR3 in DNA: TGTGCCAGCAGCCTAACGACAGATACGCAGTATTTT. Its translation: CASSLTTDTQYF.

This clone was seen only a few times. J is TRBJ2-7 and V is TRBV10-1; tentatively, D is TRBD1 (5 bases). The CDR3 runs to 15 residues. Germline CDR1 and CDR2: WNHNN and SYGVQD (reference sequence). The V end was cut by 0 bases, the J end by 0 bases, with 9 bases between. The CDR3 nucleotides are TGCGCCAGCAGTGAGTCCCGGACACCCTCCTACGAGCAGTACTTC. Its translation: CASSESRTPSYEQYF.

The chain combines TRBV5-6 with TRBJ2-3; no reliable D call. Trimming removed 0 bases at V and 3 bases at J, with 5 bases between. Germline CDR1 and CDR2: SGHDT and YYEEEE. The CDR3 runs 13 residues. CDR3 amino acids: CASSLGLTDTQYF. Here the CDR3 DNA reads TGTGCCAGCAGCTTGGGACTTACAGATACGCAGTATTTT.

The chain carries TRBV4-1 and TRBJ1-2, with TRBD1 matching 9 bases. Looked up from germline, CDR1 is MGHRA and CDR2 is YSYEKL. V trimming: 5 bases; J trimming: 4 bases; junction bases outside the gene matches: 2. The CDR3 contains 13 residues. The CDR3 DNA follows: TGCGCCAGCAGCTCGGACAGGGGCTATGGCTACACCTTC. Translated: CASSSDRGYGYTF.

The V call is TRBV6-6, the J call TRBJ1-5; D gene ambiguous. The CDR3 length is 14 residues. Trimming took off 9 bases at V and 1 base at J, with 13 bases between the two ends. From germline, CDR1 is MNHNY and CDR2 SVGAGI (reference sequence). CDR3 amino acids: CASSGDTSNQPQHF. The CDR3 DNA is TGTGCCAGTTCAGGCGATACAAGCAATCAGCCCCAGCATTTT.